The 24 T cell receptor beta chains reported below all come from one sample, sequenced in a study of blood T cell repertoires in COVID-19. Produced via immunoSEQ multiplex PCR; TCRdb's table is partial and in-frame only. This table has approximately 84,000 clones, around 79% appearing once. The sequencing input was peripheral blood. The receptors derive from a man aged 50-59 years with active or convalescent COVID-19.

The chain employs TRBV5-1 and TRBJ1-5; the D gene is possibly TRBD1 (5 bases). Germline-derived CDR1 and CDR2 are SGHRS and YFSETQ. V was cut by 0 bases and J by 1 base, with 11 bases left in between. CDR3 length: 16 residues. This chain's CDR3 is CASSLGGDLSNQPQHF. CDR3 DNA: TGCGCCAGCAGCTTGGGGGGCGATTTGAGCAATCAGCCCCAGCATTTT.

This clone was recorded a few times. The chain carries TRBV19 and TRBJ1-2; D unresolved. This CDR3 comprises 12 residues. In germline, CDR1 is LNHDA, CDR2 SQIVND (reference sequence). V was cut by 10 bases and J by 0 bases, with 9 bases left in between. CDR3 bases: TGTGCCATTGACGGAGCTAACTATGGCTACACCTTC. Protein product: CAIDGANYGYTF.

CDR3 region: CASSLGYGTSGGTYEQYF. The CDR3 region has the DNA TGTGCCAGCAGCTTAGGATACGGGACTAGCGGGGGAACCTACGAGCAGTACTTC. J is TRBJ2-7 and V is TRBV11-2; TRBD2 matches at 14 bases. CDR1 is SGHAT, CDR2 FQNNGV, per germline. CDR3 length: 18 amino acids. The junction had 7 bases not matched to a gene; V was cut back by 1 base and J by 2 bases.

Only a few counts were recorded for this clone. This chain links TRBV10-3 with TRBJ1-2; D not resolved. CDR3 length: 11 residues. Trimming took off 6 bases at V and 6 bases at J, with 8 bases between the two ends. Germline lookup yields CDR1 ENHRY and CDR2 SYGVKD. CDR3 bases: TGTGCCATCAGGACATTAAATGGCTACACCTTC. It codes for CAIRTLNGYTF.

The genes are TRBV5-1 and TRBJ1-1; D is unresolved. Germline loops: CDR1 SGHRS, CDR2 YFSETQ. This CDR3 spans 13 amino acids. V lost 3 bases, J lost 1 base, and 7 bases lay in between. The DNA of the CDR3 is TGCGCCAGCAGCTCCCCGGGGAACACTGAAGCTTTCTTT. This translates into CASSSPGNTEAFF.

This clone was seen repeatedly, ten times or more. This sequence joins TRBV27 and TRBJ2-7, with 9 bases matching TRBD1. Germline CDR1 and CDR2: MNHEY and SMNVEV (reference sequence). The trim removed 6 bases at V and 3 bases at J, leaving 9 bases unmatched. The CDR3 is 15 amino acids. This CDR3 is CASSTLQGARYEQYF. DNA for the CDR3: TGTGCCAGCAGCACCCTACAGGGGGCCCGCTACGAGCAGTACTTC.

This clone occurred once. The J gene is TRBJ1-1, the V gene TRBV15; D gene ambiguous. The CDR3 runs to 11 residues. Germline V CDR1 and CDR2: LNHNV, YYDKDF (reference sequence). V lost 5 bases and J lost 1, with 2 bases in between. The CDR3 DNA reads TGTGCCACCAGCCAGAACACTGAAGCTTTCTTT. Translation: CATSQNTEAFF.

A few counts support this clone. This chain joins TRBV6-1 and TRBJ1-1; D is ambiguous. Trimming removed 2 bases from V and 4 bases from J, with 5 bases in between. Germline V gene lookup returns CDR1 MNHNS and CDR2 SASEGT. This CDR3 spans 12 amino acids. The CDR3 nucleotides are TGTGCCAGCAGTGAATATCGCACTGAAGCTTTCTTT. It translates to CASSEYRTEAFF.

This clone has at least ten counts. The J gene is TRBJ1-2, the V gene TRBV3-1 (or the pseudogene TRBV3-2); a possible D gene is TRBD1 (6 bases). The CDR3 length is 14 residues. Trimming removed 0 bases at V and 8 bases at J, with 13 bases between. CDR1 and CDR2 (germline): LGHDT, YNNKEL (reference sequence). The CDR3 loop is CASSQEDLRGGYTF. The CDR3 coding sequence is TGTGCCAGCAGCCAAGAGGATCTGAGGGGGGGCTACACCTTC.

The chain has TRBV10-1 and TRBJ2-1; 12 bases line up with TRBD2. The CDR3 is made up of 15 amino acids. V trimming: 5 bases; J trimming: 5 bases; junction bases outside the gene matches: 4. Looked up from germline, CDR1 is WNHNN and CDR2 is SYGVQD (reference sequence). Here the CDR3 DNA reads TGCGCCAGCAGTTTAACTAGCGGGGGGAACAATGAGCAGTTCTTC. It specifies CASSLTSGGNNEQFF.

The DNA of the CDR3 is TGTGCCAGCAGCCTCGACAGGGGGAGCAATCAGCCCCAGCATTTT. Its protein product is CASSLDRGSNQPQHF. The V call is TRBV6-2 or TRBV6-3, the J call TRBJ1-5; 9 nucleotides align to TRBD1. CDR3 length equals 15 residues. The germline V gene has CDR1 MNHEY and CDR2 SVGEGT. V lost 6 bases, J lost 1 base, and 4 bases stayed unmatched.

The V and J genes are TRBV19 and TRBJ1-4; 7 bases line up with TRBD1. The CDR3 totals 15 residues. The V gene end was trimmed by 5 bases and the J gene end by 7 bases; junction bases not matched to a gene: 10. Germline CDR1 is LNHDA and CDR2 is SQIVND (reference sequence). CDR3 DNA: TGTGCCAGTAGTCCCCAGGGGGACCTACGTGAAAAACTGTTTTTT. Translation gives CASSPQGDLREKLFF.

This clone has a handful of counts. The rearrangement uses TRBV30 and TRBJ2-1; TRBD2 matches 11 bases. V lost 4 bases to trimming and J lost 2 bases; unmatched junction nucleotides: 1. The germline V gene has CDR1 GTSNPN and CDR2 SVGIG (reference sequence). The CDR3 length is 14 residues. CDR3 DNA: TGTGCCTGGACGGGACTAGCGGCCTACAATGAGCAGTTCTTC. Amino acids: CAWTGLAAYNEQFF.

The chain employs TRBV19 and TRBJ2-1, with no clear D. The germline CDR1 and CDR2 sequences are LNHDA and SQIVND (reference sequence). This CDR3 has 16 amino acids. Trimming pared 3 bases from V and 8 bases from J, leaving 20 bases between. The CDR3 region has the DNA TGTGCCAGTAGTATTTGGCCCGTGGCTAGAATGGATGAGCAGTTCTTC. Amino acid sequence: CASSIWPVARMDEQFF.

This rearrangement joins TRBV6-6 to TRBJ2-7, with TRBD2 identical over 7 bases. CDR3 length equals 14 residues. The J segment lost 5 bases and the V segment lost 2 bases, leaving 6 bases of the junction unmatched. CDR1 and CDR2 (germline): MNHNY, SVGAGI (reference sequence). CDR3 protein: CASSYRDRGDEQYF. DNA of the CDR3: TGTGCCAGCAGTTACCGGGACCGGGGGGACGAGCAGTACTTC.

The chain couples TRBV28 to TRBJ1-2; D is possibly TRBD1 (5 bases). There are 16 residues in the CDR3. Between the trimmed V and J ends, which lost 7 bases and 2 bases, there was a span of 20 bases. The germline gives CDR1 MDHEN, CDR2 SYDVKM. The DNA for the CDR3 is TGTGCCAGCAAACGCCCCGACAGATTTCAAAACTATGGCTACACCTTC. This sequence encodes CASKRPDRFQNYGYTF.

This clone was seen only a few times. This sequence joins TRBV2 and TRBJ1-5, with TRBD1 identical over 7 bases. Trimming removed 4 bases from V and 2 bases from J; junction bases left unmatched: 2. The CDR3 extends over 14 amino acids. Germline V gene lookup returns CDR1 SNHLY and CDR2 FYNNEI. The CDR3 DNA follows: TGTGCCAGCAGTGGGGACAGCCGCAATCAGCCCCAGCATTTT. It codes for CASSGDSRNQPQHF.

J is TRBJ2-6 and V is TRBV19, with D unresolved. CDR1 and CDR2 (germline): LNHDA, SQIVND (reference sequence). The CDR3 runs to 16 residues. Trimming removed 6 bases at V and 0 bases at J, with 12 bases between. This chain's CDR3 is CASRRSSGSGANVLTF. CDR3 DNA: TGTGCCAGTAGGCGCTCCTCAGGCTCTGGGGCCAACGTCCTGACTTTC.

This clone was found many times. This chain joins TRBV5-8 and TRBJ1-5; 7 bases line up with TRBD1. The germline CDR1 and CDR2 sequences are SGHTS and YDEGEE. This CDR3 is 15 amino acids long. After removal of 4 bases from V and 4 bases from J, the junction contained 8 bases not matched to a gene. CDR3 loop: CASSVIGTANQPQHF. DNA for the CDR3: TGTGCCAGCAGCGTAATAGGGACAGCGAATCAGCCCCAGCATTTT.

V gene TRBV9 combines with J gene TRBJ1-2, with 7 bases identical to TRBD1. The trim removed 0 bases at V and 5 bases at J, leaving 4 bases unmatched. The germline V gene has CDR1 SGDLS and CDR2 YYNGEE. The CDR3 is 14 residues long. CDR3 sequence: CASSVAGGQYGYTF. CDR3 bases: TGTGCCAGCAGCGTAGCTGGGGGACAGTATGGCTACACCTTC.

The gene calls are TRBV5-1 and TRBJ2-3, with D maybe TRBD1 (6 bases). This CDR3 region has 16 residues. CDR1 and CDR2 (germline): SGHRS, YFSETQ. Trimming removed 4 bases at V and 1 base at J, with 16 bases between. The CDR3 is CASSAGQGRGTDTQYF. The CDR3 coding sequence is TGCGCCAGCAGCGCAGGGCAGGGGCGTGGCACAGATACGCAGTATTTT.

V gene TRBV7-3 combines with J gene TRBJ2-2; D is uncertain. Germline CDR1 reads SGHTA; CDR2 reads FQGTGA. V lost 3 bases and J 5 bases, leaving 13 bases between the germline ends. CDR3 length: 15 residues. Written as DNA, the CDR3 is TGTGCCAGCAGCTTGGTGGGCCTCGGAACCGGGGAGCTGTTTTTT. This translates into CASSLVGLGTGELFF.

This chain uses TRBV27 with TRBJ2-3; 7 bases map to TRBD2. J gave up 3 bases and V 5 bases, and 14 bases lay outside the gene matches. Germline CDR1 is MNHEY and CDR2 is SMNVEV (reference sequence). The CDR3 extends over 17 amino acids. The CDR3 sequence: CASSLRSPRGETDTQYF. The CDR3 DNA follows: TGTGCCAGCAGTCTCCGCTCCCCCCGGGGGGAGACAGATACGCAGTATTTT.

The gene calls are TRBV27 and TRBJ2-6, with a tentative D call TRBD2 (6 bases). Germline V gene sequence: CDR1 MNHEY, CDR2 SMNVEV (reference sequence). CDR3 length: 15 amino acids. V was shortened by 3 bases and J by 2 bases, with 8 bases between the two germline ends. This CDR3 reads CASSFGGAGANVLTF. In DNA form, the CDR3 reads TGTGCCAGCAGTTTTGGAGGGGCTGGGGCCAACGTCCTGACTTTC.